This TCR beta chain was identified in a study of post-analysis software for immune sequencing data (dated by TCRdb to the mid-2010s). Turning to the overall study: Recorded disease courses included relapsing-remitting, secondary progressive and progressive-relapsing multiple sclerosis, with some patients lacking subtype annotation. The multiple sclerosis patient repertoires were compared with some twelve previously published healthy control repertoires from donors aged roughly 6 to 25 years. A subset of samples was prepared in parallel using single-end sample barcoding, then pooled and co-amplified after Illumina adapter ligation. Summary of the overall study and its limitations: Compared with controls, multiple sclerosis patients had significantly lower normalized Chao1 diversity, a finding suggesting substantial peripheral T-cell clonal expansion. When samples were clustered directly using the F measure, samples prepared in the same batch co-clustered strongly, which prompted a batch-effect correction. The multiple sclerosis patient group was slightly younger than the control group. Significantly higher frequencies in patients than in controls were found for a handful of TRBV segments, including TRBV5-6, TRBV5-1 and TRBV20-1.

Receptor libraries were prepared by PCR. For sequencing, an Illumina HiSeq 2500 was employed. To reduce PCR and sequencing biases, unique molecular identifiers were incorporated into the TCR beta cDNA libraries. Per 1 to 10 million input T cells, approximately 500,000 cDNA molecules were obtained, such that each molecule approximated one T cell. The same protocol used for the earlier healthy control dataset was applied to prepare and sequence the patient libraries. Within a given batch, samples were prepared together, multiplexed and sequenced on the same HiSeq lane. The authors processed their data as follows. Raw barcoded reads were processed with MIGEC, discarding single-read molecular identifier groups before consensus assembly and CDR3 extraction. Clonotype tables were post-analysed with VDJtools, and diversity was normalized by down-sampling all datasets to the smallest sample size. Repertoire overlap clustering matched CDR3 amino acid but not nucleotide sequences to correct batch-related cross-sample contamination. Using fastp trimming at Q25 and MiXCR clonotype assembly, TCRdb reanalyzed the public sequencing data and kept in-frame beta chains. Identical CDR3 proteins give one entry, which carries the most common genes and DNA. Here the V and J calls rest on TCRdb's processing, not on the authors' analysis. The sample has 500,000 to 600,000 distinct CDR3 sequences on record, about 40% of them singletons. The ten largest account for 1.5% to 2% of the sample.

To demonstrate the VDJtools post-analysis software, TCR beta repertoires were profiled from the peripheral blood of more than ten young patients with multiple sclerosis. The multiple sclerosis patients were children and adolescents ranging in age from roughly 6 to 15 years. Concerning this clonotype itself: Its antigen is unknown. No qualities accompany the bases; no much larger clone lies one base away.

The CDR3 runs 17 residues from the cysteine to the phenylalanine. Only CDR3 DNA remains: 51 bases, in frame from the first base. The germline V gene supplies CDR1 SGHRS and CDR2 YFSETQ. From V the trimming removes 1 base and from J it removes 0 bases, while the gene matches leave 8 bases of the junction unaccounted for. This chain is built from TRBV5-1 and TRBJ2-3; 7 bases in the middle match TRBD2. This TCR was recovered from a girl between 10 and 17 years old with multiple sclerosis. Sample: blood. The nucleotides are TGCGCCAGCAGCTTGTCTAGCGGATGGGCTAGCACAGATACGCAGTATTTT. Translated, this is CASSLSSGWASTDTQYF.